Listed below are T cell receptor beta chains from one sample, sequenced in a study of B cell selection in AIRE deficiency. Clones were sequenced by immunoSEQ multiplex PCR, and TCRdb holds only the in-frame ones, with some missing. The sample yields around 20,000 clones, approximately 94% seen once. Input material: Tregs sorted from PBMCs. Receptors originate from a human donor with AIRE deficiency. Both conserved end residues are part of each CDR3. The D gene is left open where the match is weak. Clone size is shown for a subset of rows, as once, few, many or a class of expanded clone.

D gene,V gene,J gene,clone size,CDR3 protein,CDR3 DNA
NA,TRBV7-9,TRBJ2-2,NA,CASSLQGTGELFF,TGTGCCAGCAGCTTACAGGGGACCGGGGAGCTGTTTTTT
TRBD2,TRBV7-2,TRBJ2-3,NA,CASSSVAGGLFSGAQYF,TGTGCCAGCAGCTCGGTAGCGGGTGGGCTCTTTTCGGGTGCGCAGTATTTT
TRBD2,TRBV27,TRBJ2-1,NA,CASSSPGTSGSRGQFF,TGTGCCAGCAGTTCGCCGGGGACTAGCGGGTCAAGGGGGCAGTTCTTC
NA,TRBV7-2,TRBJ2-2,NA,CASSRDTNTGELFF,TGTGCCAGCAGCCGGGACACCAACACCGGGGAGCTGTTTTTT
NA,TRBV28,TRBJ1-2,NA,CASRPPTAGYTF,TGTGCCAGCAGACCCCCGACAGCGGGCTACACCTTC
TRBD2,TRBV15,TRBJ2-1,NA,CATSRDIRTSGLNEQFF,TGTGCCACCAGCAGAGATATCAGGACTAGCGGGCTCAATGAGCAGTTCTTC
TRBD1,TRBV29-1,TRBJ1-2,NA,CSVEDRQGKYYGYTF,TGCAGCGTTGAAGACCGACAGGGGAAGTACTATGGCTACACCTTC
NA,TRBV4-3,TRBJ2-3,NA,CASSQDSGTDTQYF,TGCGCCAGCAGCCAAGACTCCGGGACAGATACGCAGTATTTT
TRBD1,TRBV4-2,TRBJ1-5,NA,CASSQDRGQGQPQHF,TGTGCCAGCAGCCAAGACAGGGGGCAAGGGCAGCCCCAGCATTTT
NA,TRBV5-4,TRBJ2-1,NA,CASSLGGLGPLNEQFF,TGTGCCAGCAGCCTTGGGGGTTTGGGGCCCCTAAATGAGCAGTTCTTC
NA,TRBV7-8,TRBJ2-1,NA,CASSLALGTNEQFF,TGTGCCAGCAGCTTAGCATTAGGGACCAATGAGCAGTTCTTC
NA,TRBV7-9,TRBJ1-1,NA,CASSLGVKGAEAFF,TGTGCCAGCAGCTTAGGGGTGAAAGGGGCTGAAGCTTTCTTT
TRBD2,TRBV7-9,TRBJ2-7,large,CASSLGVGTSGSSYEQYF,TGTGCCAGCAGCTTAGGTGTAGGGACTAGCGGGAGCTCCTACGAGCAGTACTTC
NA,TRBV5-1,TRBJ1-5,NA,CASSYQGLGQPQHF,TGCGCCAGCAGCTACCAGGGGTTAGGGCAGCCCCAGCATTTT
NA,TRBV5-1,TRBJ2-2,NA,CASTSPLRWNTGELFF,TGCGCCAGCACATCCCCTCTACGGTGGAACACCGGGGAGCTGTTTTTT
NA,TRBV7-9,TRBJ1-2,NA,CASKGFNYGYTF,TGTGCCAGCAAAGGGTTTAACTATGGCTACACCTTC
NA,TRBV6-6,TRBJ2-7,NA,CASSYSTIYEQYF,TGTGCCAGCAGTTACTCGACGATCTACGAGCAGTACTTC
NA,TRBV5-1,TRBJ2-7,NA,CASSLNAYPPYEQYF,TGCGCCAGCAGCTTGAACGCATATCCCCCCTACGAGCAGTACTTC
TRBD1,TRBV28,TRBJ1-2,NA,CASRIPGGARGYTF,TGTGCCAGCAGGATCCCAGGGGGGGCGCGGGGCTACACCTTC
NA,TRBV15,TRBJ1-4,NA,CATSPSRGEKLFF,TGTGCCACCAGCCCAAGTCGGGGTGAAAAACTGTTTTTT
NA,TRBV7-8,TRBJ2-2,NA,CASSLDFFNTGELFF,TGTGCCAGCAGCTTAGATTTTTTCAACACCGGGGAGCTGTTTTTT
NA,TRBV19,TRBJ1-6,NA,CASSDHINSPLHF,TGTGCCAGTAGCGACCATATTAATTCACCCCTCCACTTT
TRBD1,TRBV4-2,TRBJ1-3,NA,CASSQETGGISGNTIYF,TGTGCCAGCAGCCAAGAGACAGGGGGGATCTCTGGAAACACCATATATTTT
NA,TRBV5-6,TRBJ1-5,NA,CASSLGPNNQPQHF,TGTGCCAGCAGCTTGGGCCCGAACAATCAGCCCCAGCATTTT
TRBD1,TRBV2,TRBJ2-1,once,CASRPPRQGLRAVYNEQFF,TGTGCCAGCAGGCCTCCAAGACAGGGTCTAAGGGCTGTTTACAATGAGCAGTTCTTC
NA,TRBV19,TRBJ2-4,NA,CASSRTEIAKNIQYF,TGTGCCAGTAGTAGGACAGAAATAGCCAAAAACATTCAGTACTTC
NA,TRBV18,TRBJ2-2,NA,CASSPPREDTGELFF,TGTGCCAGCTCACCACCAAGAGAGGACACCGGGGAGCTGTTTTTT
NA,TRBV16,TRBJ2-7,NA,CASSQSLASAAYEQYF,TGTGCCAGCAGCCAATCCTTGGCCTCCGCGGCCTACGAGCAGTACTTC